The 9 T cell receptor beta chains listed next were all sequenced from one sample in a study of T-cell reconstitution after alpha-beta-depleted transplantation in children. Preparation of the TCRbeta library was carried out with unique molecular identifiers. TCRdb processed the PCR reads anew with MiXCR; each CDR3 protein has one entry. Of about 290,000 distinct CDR3 sequences in the sample, about 9.5% were seen once. The source was PBMCs, collected before TCRalphabeta/CD19-depleted stem cell transplant. The receptors shown here come from a boy in the first two years of life with acute myeloid leukemia, due to receive a stem cell transplant.

The chain employs TRBV15 and TRBJ1-5; D is unclear. The CDR3 contains 15 residues. V was shortened by 1 base and J by 0 bases, with 7 bases between the two germline ends. Germline V lookup: CDR1 LNHNV, CDR2 YYDKDF (reference sequence). The CDR3 region has the DNA TGTGCCACCAGCAGAGCGCCAGGTAGCAATCAGCCCCAGCATTTT. As protein: CATSRAPGSNQPQHF.

This clonotype came up many times. The genes are TRBV12-3 or TRBV12-4 and TRBJ1-2, with 9 bases that match TRBD1. The CDR3 has 14 residues. Trimming removed 7 bases from V and 8 bases from J; junction bases left unmatched: 11. For the CDR3, the DNA is TGTGCCAGCACCGGGACAGGGTTTATCTACGGCTACACCTTC. This translates into CASTGTGFIYGYTF.

Many counts were recorded for this clonotype. This rearrangement joins TRBV11-2 to TRBJ1-4, with D possibly TRBD1 on 6 matching bases. The CDR3 is 13 amino acids. V gave up 6 bases and J gave up 8 bases, with 13 bases separating them. In germline, CDR1 is SGHAT, CDR2 FQNNGV. CDR3: CASSDRRDEKLFF. For the CDR3, the DNA is TGTGCCAGCAGTGACAGGAGGGACGAAAAACTGTTTTTT.

CDR3 region: CSVDSRGGGNEQFF. CDR3 DNA: TGCAGCGTTGATTCCCGGGGGGGAGGCAATGAGCAGTTCTTC. The chain uses TRBV29-1 and TRBJ2-1, with 8 bases identical to TRBD2. Trimming cost V 3 bases and J 6 bases; bases outside gene matches: 7. This CDR3 comprises 14 residues. Germline V gives CDR1 SQVTM, CDR2 ANQGSEA.

This clonotype was recorded many times. V is TRBV24-1 and J is TRBJ2-3; no reliable D call. Germline-derived CDR1 and CDR2 are KGHDR and SFDVKD. Trimming left V 1 base short and J 0 bases short, with 10 bases between. This CDR3 spans 16 amino acids. The CDR3 region has the DNA TGTGCCACCAGTGATTTTACCAGAAGTAGCACAGATACGCAGTATTTT. Translation gives CATSDFTRSSTDTQYF.

This clonotype has ten or more counts. Here the CDR3 reads CASCKPGSDEKLFF. The CDR3 DNA sequence: TGTGCCAGCTGTAAACCCGGGTCGGATGAAAAACTGTTTTTT. The gene calls are TRBV27 and TRBJ1-4; D is unclear. Germline V gene sequence: CDR1 MNHEY, CDR2 SMNVEV (reference sequence). The CDR3 runs to 14 residues. V was shortened by 8 bases and J by 6 bases, with 16 bases between the two germline ends.

This clonotype was seen repeatedly, ten times or more. The rearrangement links TRBV20-1 to TRBJ2-7; D call uncertain. Between the trimmed V and J ends, which lost 0 bases and 1 base, there was a span of 4 bases. The CDR3 spans 12 residues. Germline V CDR1 and CDR2: DFQATT, SNEGSKA (reference sequence). CDR3 DNA: TGCAGTGCTAGAGAGGGGTCCTACGAGCAGTACTTC. It translates to CSAREGSYEQYF.

With regard to this clonotype: A much larger clone lies one base from this, so it may be a read error. This chain links TRBV5-1 with TRBJ2-2; the match to TRBD1 covers 9 bases. The CDR3 has 19 amino acids. The V segment lost 4 bases and the J segment 3 bases; nucleotides outside the gene matches: 16. CDR1 and CDR2 from the germline V gene are SGHRS and YFSETQ. CDR3 sequence (DNA): TGCGCCAGCAGCCCTACTATCAGCACAGGGGGCGAGGACACCGGGGAGCTGTTTTTT. Amino acid sequence: CASSPTISTGGEDTGELFF.

This clonotype occurred many times. The rearrangement uses TRBV10-3 and TRBJ2-5; the match to TRBD1 covers 10 bases. The CDR3 totals 17 residues. With 2 bases clipped from V and 4 bases from J, the junction kept 10 bases outside the gene matches. Germline V CDR1 and CDR2: ENHRY, SYGVKD. The CDR3 DNA reads TGTGCCATCAGTGAGGACAGGGGGCTAACCTCCCGAGAGACCCAGTACTTC. Amino acid sequence: CAISEDRGLTSRETQYF.